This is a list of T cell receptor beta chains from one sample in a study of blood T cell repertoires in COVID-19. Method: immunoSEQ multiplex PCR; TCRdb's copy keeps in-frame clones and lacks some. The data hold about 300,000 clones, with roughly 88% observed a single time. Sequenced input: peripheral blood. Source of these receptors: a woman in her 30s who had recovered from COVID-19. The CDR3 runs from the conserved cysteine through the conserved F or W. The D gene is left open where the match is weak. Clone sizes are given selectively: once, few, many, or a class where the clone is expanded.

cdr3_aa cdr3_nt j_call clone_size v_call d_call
CASSARTSGGQETQYF TGTGCCAGCAGCGCCCGGACTAGCGGGGGACAAGAGACCCAGTACTTC TRBJ2-5 NA TRBV9 TRBD2
CASSLEQGIEQYF TGTGCCAGCAGCTTAGAACAGGGGATAGAGCAGTACTTC TRBJ2-7 NA TRBV11-3 TRBD1
CASSDRGRNEKLFF TGTGCCAGCAGCGACAGGGGAAGGAATGAAAAACTGTTTTTT TRBJ1-4 many TRBV7-6 TRBD1
CASSQFLGGMAYEQYF TGTGCCAGCAGCCAATTTCTTGGGGGGATGGCCTACGAGCAGTACTTC TRBJ2-7 NA TRBV3-1/TRBV3-2 NA
CAWNGDSLQETQYF TGTGCCTGGAATGGTGACAGCCTTCAAGAGACCCAGTACTTC TRBJ2-5 NA TRBV30 NA
CASSELAAGELFF TGTGCCAGCAGTGAGCTAGCTGCCGGGGAGCTGTTTTTT TRBJ2-2 once TRBV6-1 NA
CASSLVAGGFPTDTQYF TGCGCCAGCAGCTTGGTGGCGGGGGGGTTTCCCACAGATACGCAGTATTTT TRBJ2-3 NA TRBV5-1 TRBD2
CASSRQGFSGNTIYF TGTGCCAGTTCCCGACAGGGCTTCTCTGGAAACACCATATATTTT TRBJ1-3 NA TRBV19 TRBD1
CASSYQVRVYSPLHF TGTGCCAGCAGTTACCAAGTCAGGGTATATTCACCCCTCCACTTT TRBJ1-6 NA TRBV6-6 NA
CASSPTSGGRETQYF TGTGCCAGCAGCCCGACTAGCGGAGGACGGGAGACCCAGTACTTC TRBJ2-5 NA TRBV28 TRBD2
CAISGGRGYNEQFF TGTGCCATCAGTGGCGGGAGAGGGTACAATGAGCAGTTCTTC TRBJ2-1 NA TRBV10-3 TRBD2
CASSERGGAGLYGYTF TGTGCCAGCAGTGAACGCGGGGGGGCAGGCCTCTATGGCTACACCTTC TRBJ1-2 NA TRBV2 NA
CASSFWSSGNTIYF TGTGCCAGCAGCTTTTGGAGCTCTGGAAACACCATATATTTT TRBJ1-3 NA TRBV5-6 NA
CASSYSRQETQYF TGTGCCAGCAGTTACTCCAGGCAAGAGACCCAGTACTTC TRBJ2-5 NA TRBV6-5 NA
CASSPRTVGNTIYF TGTGCCAGCTCACCAAGGACTGTTGGAAACACCATATATTTT TRBJ1-3 few TRBV18 NA
CASSPGSPNTEAFF TGTGCCAGCAGTCCCGGGTCCCCGAACACTGAAGCTTTCTTT TRBJ1-1 NA TRBV28 NA
CASSVAPAGGHTGELFF TGTGCCAGCAGCGTAGCCCCGGCGGGGGGGCACACCGGGGAGCTGTTTTTT TRBJ2-2 NA TRBV9 TRBD2
CASSRVTEQGSPLHF TGTGCCAGCAGTCGGGTCACAGAGCAGGGTTCACCCCTCCACTTT TRBJ1-6 once TRBV28 NA
CASSPAEWVSYNEQFF TGTGCCAGCAGCCCGGCGGAATGGGTCTCCTACAATGAGCAGTTCTTC TRBJ2-1 NA TRBV11-1 NA
CASRQVDYGYTF TGTGCCAGCCGACAGGTCGACTATGGCTACACCTTC TRBJ1-2 NA TRBV6-5 NA
CAWSVDRRAGELFF TGTGCCTGGAGTGTGGACAGGCGAGCCGGGGAGCTGTTTTTT TRBJ2-2 NA TRBV30 TRBD1
CASSQDLWNTEAFF TGCGCCAGCAGCCAAGATCTGTGGAACACTGAAGCTTTCTTT TRBJ1-1 NA TRBV4-1 NA
CAWSVGQGREKLFF TGTGCCTGGAGTGTAGGACAGGGGCGTGAAAAACTGTTTTTT TRBJ1-4 NA TRBV30 TRBD1
CASSFGGGPDTQYF TGTGCCAGCAGCTTTGGAGGGGGCCCAGATACGCAGTATTTT TRBJ2-3 once TRBV7-2 NA
CATSRGQGGDTEAFF TGTGCCACCAGCAGAGGACAGGGTGGAGACACTGAAGCTTTCTTT TRBJ1-1 NA TRBV15 TRBD1
CASSSMNQPQHF TGTGCCAGCAGCTCCATGAATCAGCCCCAGCATTTT TRBJ1-5 NA TRBV5-8 NA
CASRHPGQGETQYF TGTGCCAGCAGGCATCCGGGACAGGGGGAGACCCAGTACTTC TRBJ2-5 NA TRBV6-5 TRBD1
CASSQDRQGQDTQYF TGCGCCAGCAGCCAAGACAGGCAGGGGCAAGATACGCAGTATTTT TRBJ2-3 NA TRBV4-3 NA
CASSPTSDRGGNTIYF TGTGCCAGCAGCCCAACTTCGGACAGGGGAGGAAACACCATATATTTT TRBJ1-3 NA TRBV7-9 TRBD1
CASSPTGGYTEAFF TGTGCCAGTAGCCCGACAGGGGGCTATACTGAAGCTTTCTTT TRBJ1-1 NA TRBV19 TRBD1
CASSQAGADYEQYF TGTGCCAGCAGCCAAGCTGGGGCAGACTACGAGCAGTACTTC TRBJ2-7 NA TRBV4-2 NA
CASSPDPRSMNTEAFF TGTGCCAGCAGCCCAGACCCTAGGAGCATGAACACTGAAGCTTTCTTT TRBJ1-1 many TRBV4-2 NA
CASSFGTGVGYTF TGTGCCAGCAGCTTCGGGACAGGGGTCGGCTACACCTTC TRBJ1-2 once TRBV7-9 TRBD1
CASSQHLDRGRNNEQFF TGCGCCAGCAGCCAGCATTTGGACAGGGGCCGAAACAATGAGCAGTTCTTC TRBJ2-1 NA TRBV4-1 TRBD1
CASSLSGAPSNEQFF TGTGCCAGCAGCTTGTCGGGAGCTCCGAGTAATGAGCAGTTCTTC TRBJ2-1 NA TRBV5-6 NA
CASSLRRRAETNEKLFF TGTGCCAGCAGTTTAAGACGCAGGGCGGAAACTAATGAAAAACTGTTTTTT TRBJ1-4 NA TRBV27 NA
CASRETGVRSPLHF TGTGCCAGCAGAGAAACAGGGGTCCGTTCACCCCTCCACTTT TRBJ1-6 few TRBV2 TRBD1
CASSLGGTEGNTIYF TGTGCCAGCAGCTTGGGGGGGACAGAAGGAAACACCATATATTTT TRBJ1-3 NA TRBV5-4 TRBD1
CASSELGGQSDYGYTF TGTGCCAGCAGCGAACTCGGGGGGCAGTCAGACTATGGCTACACCTTC TRBJ1-2 once TRBV7-9 NA
CASSYSAGGANQPQHF TGTGCCAGCAGTTACTCGGCAGGAGGGGCCAATCAGCCCCAGCATTTT TRBJ1-5 NA TRBV6-2/TRBV6-3 NA
CASSRQGDEHYGYTF TGTGCCAGTAGCAGACAGGGGGATGAGCACTATGGCTACACCTTC TRBJ1-2 NA TRBV19 TRBD1
CASSQVLTTNEQFF TGCGCCAGCAGCCAAGTGTTAACTACAAATGAGCAGTTCTTC TRBJ2-1 few TRBV4-3 NA
CAISVSPGQETQYF TGTGCCATCAGTGTCAGCCCCGGGCAAGAGACCCAGTACTTC TRBJ2-5 NA TRBV10-3 NA
CASTRGGADRLNYGYTF TGTGCCAGCACTCGGGGAGGGGCAGACAGGTTGAACTATGGCTACACCTTC TRBJ1-2 NA TRBV13 NA
CASSPPPGRQQYF TGTGCCAGCTCACCGCCCCCAGGGCGGCAGCAGTACTTC TRBJ2-7 NA TRBV18 NA
CASSQYRSTDTQYF TGCGCCAGCAGCCAATACAGAAGCACAGATACGCAGTATTTT TRBJ2-3 NA TRBV5-1 NA
CASRTGQGETQYF TGCGCCAGCAGAACGGGACAGGGAGAGACCCAGTACTTC TRBJ2-5 once TRBV5-1 TRBD1
CASSKDLTGGVGNEKLFF TGTGCCAGCAGTAAAGACCTGACAGGGGGCGTGGGGAATGAAAAACTGTTTTTT TRBJ1-4 NA TRBV28 TRBD1
CASSPGYEAFF TGTGCCAGCAGTCCCGGGTATGAAGCTTTCTTT TRBJ1-1 NA TRBV28 NA
CASKSGGSSYEQYF TGTGCCAGCAAAAGCGGGGGGTCCTCCTACGAGCAGTACTTC TRBJ2-7 NA TRBV2 TRBD2
CSVVGQETQYF TGCAGCGTAGTCGGCCAAGAGACCCAGTACTTC TRBJ2-5 NA TRBV29-1 NA
CASSSQKTVTGELFF TGTGCCAGCAGTTCCCAGAAGACAGTCACCGGGGAGCTGTTTTTT TRBJ2-2 NA TRBV28 NA